This entry concerns a single TCR beta chain. Its specificity is unknown. The sample originates from a study of cytomegalovirus exposure and HLA in healthy donors. Study observations and caveats: The listing of 150 to 200 TCR beta chains classed them as cytomegalovirus-associated.

The method was immunoSEQ multiplex PCR; TCRdb's version includes in-frame clones alone and lacks a portion of them. The sample has some 140,000 clones; approximately 84% are singletons. The CDR3 loop spans 16 amino acids. Germline-derived CDR1 and CDR2 are SGHVS and FNYEAQ. V dropped 3 bases and J dropped 4; count of bases not matched to a gene: 8. Sequenced material: PBMCs. This receptor was identified in a man younger than 40 in good health and CMV-seropositive. The chain couples TRBV7-6 to TRBJ1-4; 7 positions agree with TRBD1. The CDR3 sequence is CASSLLGTALNEKLFF. The CDR3 coding sequence is TGTGCCAGCAGCTTGTTGGGGACAGCCCTTAATGAAAAACTGTTTTTT.